This TCR beta chain is from a study of T cell responses to AZD1222 COVID-19 vaccine. Generated by immunoSEQ multiplex PCR, the TCRdb table keeps only in-frame clones and is missing some. The repertoire holds 80,000 to 100,000 clones, approximately 85% seen once, with around 3.6% in the top ten. J was trimmed by 3 bases and V by 5 bases; bases with no gene match: 0. The CDR3 consists of 13 residues. CDR1 LNHDA and CDR2 SQIVND come from the germline V gene (reference sequence). The V gene is TRBV19, the J gene TRBJ1-2; TRBD1 aligns across 10 bases. This clonotype was sampled from an adult who received the AZD1222 COVID-19 vaccine. The specimen was peripheral blood, collected 28 days after the second AZD1222 dose. CDR3 residues: CASSGQGDYGYTF. The CDR3 DNA sequence: TGTGCCAGTAGTGGACAGGGGGACTATGGCTACACCTTC.